One sample yielded the 2 T cell receptor beta chains listed below, sequenced in a study of regulatory T cells in long-lasting Graves disease (dated by TCRdb to about 2021). The library was prepared using multiplex PCR. These reads were obtained on an Illumina HiSeq 4000. CDR3 regions were amplified by Arm-PCR with iRepertoire HTBI primers to construct TCR beta libraries. TCRdb handled the public reads itself, with Q25 trimming in fastp and clone calling in MiXCR, and kept productive beta chains. Rows with one shared CDR3 protein collapse into an entry with the most common genes and DNA. This sample holds around 340,000 distinct CDR3 sequences; around a fifth were observed only once. Approximately 31% of the sample comes from the top ten. Per the publication, the time point label means: persistent/refractory GD, antithyroid drugs over 5 years with positive TRAb. RNA was extracted from PBMCs in TRIzol for both TCR sequencing and RNA sequencing.

This specimen consisted of peripheral blood mononuclear cells (PBMCs), obtained when the disease was refractory, from a patient treated with antithyroid drugs. Receptors originate from a female donor with Graves disease.

The gene calls are TRBV15 and TRBJ2-6; TRBD2 aligns across 11 bases. CDR3 length: 24 residues. The V gene end was trimmed by 1 base and the J gene end by 3 bases; junction bases not matched to a gene: 23. Germline V gives CDR1 LNHNV, CDR2 YYDKDF (reference sequence). The CDR3 DNA follows: TGTGCCACCAGCAGAGGGATCCTAGCTTATTTAGCGGGAGGGCCCTCTGGTGGGGCCAACGTCCTGACTTTC. Translated: CATSRGILAYLAGGPSGGANVLTF.

This clonotype has ten or more counts. V is TRBV12-3 or TRBV12-4 and J is TRBJ1-1, with D tentatively TRBD1 (5 bases). The CDR3 is made up of 15 amino acids. V shed 4 bases and J shed 6 bases, with 18 bases lying between them. The CDR3 DNA reads TGTGCCAGCAGTTATACGGGACCGGGAAAGGCTGAAGCTTTCTTT. This sequence encodes CASSYTGPGKAEAFF.